This T cell receptor (beta chain) comes out of a study of CD4+ T cells in melanoma. There are 13 residues in the CDR3. The germline V gene has CDR1 LNHDA and CDR2 SQIVND (reference sequence). The junction had 1 base not matched to a gene; V was cut back by 5 bases and J by 5 bases. Repertoires were generated with immunoSEQ multiplex PCR, while TCRdb's copy carries only in-frame clones and drops some. The data contain approximately 20,000 clones, around 80% of them singletons. This clonotype was obtained from a human donor with melanoma. This sequence joins TRBV19 and TRBJ2-2; 8 nucleotides agree with TRBD1. Written as DNA, the CDR3 is TGTGCCAGTAGTGGGACAGGAACCGGGGAGCTGTTTTTT. Translation gives CASSGTGTGELFF.